One and the same sample provided the 18 T cell receptor beta chains below, sequenced in a study of blood T cell repertoires in COVID-19. Generated by immunoSEQ multiplex PCR, the TCRdb table keeps only in-frame clones and is missing some. This sample has about 670,000 clones; 70% to 90% occur once, and the top ten carry under 0.3%. Material for sequencing was peripheral blood. Every receptor here comes from a young woman with acute or convalescent COVID-19.

This chain connects TRBV6-2 or TRBV6-3 to TRBJ1-5; D gene ambiguous. The V gene's germline CDR1 is MNHEY and CDR2 SVGEGT. Deletions cut 0 bases from V and 6 bases from J, with 12 bases between. There are 15 residues in the CDR3. CDR3 residues: CASSYSPWRGQPQHF. The CDR3 DNA reads TGTGCCAGCAGTTACTCGCCGTGGCGCGGTCAGCCCCAGCATTTT.

The chain has TRBV5-1 and TRBJ2-5, with 13 bases fitting TRBD2. This CDR3 has 18 residues. The J segment lost 0 bases and the V segment lost 4 bases, leaving 9 bases of the junction unmatched. Germline V gene data show CDR1 as SGHRS and CDR2 as YFSETQ. This CDR3 reads CASSPEGLAGTYQETQYF. CDR3 bases: TGCGCCAGCAGCCCGGAGGGACTAGCGGGGACGTACCAAGAGACCCAGTACTTC. The variable domain in full, completed from reference TRBV5-1 and TRBJ2-5, reads KAGVTQTPRYLIKTRGQQVTLSCSPISGHRSVSWYQQTPGQGLQFLFEYFSETQRNKGNFPGRFSGRQFSNSRSEMNVSTLELGDSALYLCASSPEGLAGTYQETQYFGPGTRLLVL.

V usage is TRBV2 and J usage is TRBJ1-2, with D unresolved. CDR1 and CDR2 (germline): SNHLY, FYNNEI. Trimming took 4 bases from V and 4 from J, leaving 13 bases between them. This CDR3 has 14 residues. The CDR3 reads CASSVFEQVYGYTF. The CDR3 nucleotides read TGTGCCAGCAGTGTATTCGAGCAAGTCTATGGCTACACCTTC.

The chain carries TRBV2 and TRBJ1-2; 7 bases are shared with TRBD1. V trimming: 2 bases; J trimming: 6 bases; junction bases outside the gene matches: 6. The germline CDR1 and CDR2 sequences are SNHLY and FYNNEI. The CDR3 sequence is 14 residues long. The CDR3 region is CASSETTGRNGYTF. CDR3 nucleotides: TGTGCCAGCAGTGAAACGACAGGGAGGAATGGCTACACCTTC.

This chain links TRBV5-1 with TRBJ2-7, with D perhaps TRBD1 (5 bases). Trimming took 1 base from V and 2 from J, leaving 10 bases between them. Per the germline V gene, CDR1 is SGHRS and CDR2 is YFSETQ. The CDR3 covers 14 residues. Here the CDR3 reads CASSLLGAPYEQYF. The CDR3 DNA follows: TGCGCCAGCAGCTTGTTAGGGGCCCCCTACGAGCAGTACTTC.

V gene TRBV6-5 combines with J gene TRBJ1-2; 7 bases align to TRBD1. After removal of 7 bases from V and 4 bases from J, the junction contained 6 bases not matched to a gene. Germline CDR1 MNHEY, CDR2 SVGAGI. The CDR3 extends over 13 amino acids. CDR3 sequence reads: CASTDRETYGYTF. The CDR3 bases are TGTGCCAGCACCGACAGGGAAACCTATGGCTACACCTTC.

The CDR3 protein is CASSPGQQRNTIYF. For the CDR3, the DNA is TGTGCCAGCTCACCGGGACAGCAGAGAAACACCATATATTTT. This chain connects TRBV18 to TRBJ1-3; 7 bases are shared with TRBD1. The CDR3 loop spans 14 amino acids. J lost 5 bases, V lost 3 bases, and 4 bases had no gene match. In germline, CDR1 is KGHSH, CDR2 LQKENI.

This clone was recorded only once. Other DNA sequences from this sample encode an identical CDR3 as well. The chain combines TRBV5-1 with TRBJ1-4; D perhaps matches TRBD1 (5 bases). Trimming cost V 0 bases and J 8 bases, with 14 bases left between them. The CDR3 is made up of 15 amino acids. Germline V gene lookup returns CDR1 SGHRS and CDR2 YFSETQ. The DNA for the CDR3 is TGCGCCAGCAGCTTGGACGGGACTGGAGGAGAAAAACTGTTTTTT. Translating it yields CASSLDGTGGEKLFF.

V gene TRBV5-1 combines with J gene TRBJ1-3; no firm D call. Germline values: CDR1 SGHRS, CDR2 YFSETQ. Between the trimmed V and J ends, which lost 0 bases and 6 bases, there was a span of 13 bases. This CDR3 spans 15 amino acids. The CDR3, as DNA: TGCGCCAGCAGCTTGGTCCCCAAGAGCCTAAACACCATATATTTT. This translates into CASSLVPKSLNTIYF.

The chain recombines TRBV7-9 with TRBJ2-2, with D perhaps matching TRBD2 (6 bases). This CDR3 is built from 16 residues. Trimming removed 3 bases from V and 3 bases from J, with 14 bases in between. Germline CDR1 is SEHNR and CDR2 is FQNEAQ (reference sequence). CDR3 loop: CASSFGTGTYTGELFF. The DNA for the CDR3 is TGTGCCAGCAGCTTCGGGACTGGCACGTACACCGGGGAGCTGTTTTTT.

The V call is TRBV19, the J call TRBJ2-1, with 8 bases that match TRBD1. This CDR3 comprises 14 residues. Germline V gene lookup returns CDR1 LNHDA and CDR2 SQIVND (reference sequence). Trimming cost V 6 bases and J 5 bases; bases outside gene matches: 6. CDR3 residues: CASSPGQVHNEQFF. The DNA of the CDR3 is TGTGCCAGTAGCCCGGGACAGGTCCACAATGAGCAGTTCTTC. The variable domain in full, completed from reference TRBV19 and TRBJ2-1, reads DGGITQSPKYLFRKEGQNVTLSCEQNLNHDAMYWYRQDPGQGLRLIYYSQIVNDFQKGDIAEGYSVSREKKESFPLTVTSAQKNPTAFYLCASSPGQVHNEQFFGPGTRLTVL.

This clone was seen at least ten times. The V gene is TRBV6-2 or TRBV6-3, the J gene TRBJ2-5, with TRBD2 matching over 13 bases. The CDR3 has 14 amino acids. The germline CDR1 and CDR2 sequences are MNHEY and SVGEGT. Losses at the gene ends were 6 bases for V and 5 bases for J; bases not matched to a gene: 3. CDR3 coding DNA: TGTGCCAGCAGCGGGACTAGCGGGGTCGAGACCCAGTACTTC. It is translated as CASSGTSGVETQYF.

Of note for this clone: At one of its ends the junction is not consistent with the germline gene, which may arise from a read error. The V call is TRBV28, the J call TRBJ1-2; D might be TRBD1 (5 bases). The germline V gene encodes CDR1 MDHEN and CDR2 SYDVKM. The CDR3 is 16 residues long. Written as DNA, the CDR3 is TGTGCCAGCAGCCCCCGGGGGACGGGGCCCGGCTATGGCTGCACCTTC. It yields the protein CASSPRGTGPGYGCTF.

V and J are TRBV29-1 and TRBJ1-2, with TRBD1 matching 11 bases. This CDR3 comprises 15 residues. V dropped 1 base and J dropped 3; count of bases not matched to a gene: 4. The germline gives CDR1 SQVTM, CDR2 ANQGSEA. CDR3 bases: TGCAGCGTTGAAGGGGACAGGGGGGACTACTATGGCTACACCTTC. The encoded protein is CSVEGDRGDYYGYTF.

The chain uses TRBV6-5 and TRBJ1-5; tentatively, D is TRBD1 (5 bases). The CDR3 is made up of 15 amino acids. Per the germline V gene, CDR1 is MNHEY and CDR2 is SVGAGI. Trimming took 6 bases from V and 9 from J, leaving 21 bases between them. CDR3 coding DNA: TGTGCCAGCAGCCGCGGATGGGGGGACTTGGGGCCCCAGCATTTT. This translates into CASSRGWGDLGPQHF.

V usage is TRBV30 and J usage is TRBJ1-5, with a tentative D call TRBD1 (5 bases). Trimming left V 0 bases short and J 0 bases short, with 12 bases between. Germline V gives CDR1 GTSNPN, CDR2 SVGIG (reference sequence). This CDR3 comprises 16 residues. CDR3 bases: TGTGCCTGGAGTGTCAGGGACTCCTTTAGCAATCAGCCCCAGCATTTT. Translating gives CAWSVRDSFSNQPQHF.

The chain is built from TRBV7-9 and TRBJ1-2, with a weak D call TRBD1 (6 bases). Germline V gives CDR1 SEHNR, CDR2 FQNEAQ (reference sequence). The CDR3 loop spans 13 amino acids. Trimming removed 5 bases at V and 4 bases at J, with 11 bases between. In nucleotides, the CDR3 is TGTGCCAGCAGCCTCGGGACAATCTATGGCTACACCTTC. It yields the protein CASSLGTIYGYTF.

Comments on this clone: Other DNA sequences of this sample code for an identical CDR3. This chain uses TRBV9 with TRBJ1-1; no firm D call. The CDR3 sequence is 14 residues long. The germline V and J ends were trimmed by 2 bases and 1 base, with 9 bases remaining between them. CDR1 is SGDLS, CDR2 YYNGEE, per germline. For the CDR3, the DNA is TGTGCCAGCAGCGTCACGGGAGGGAACACTGAAGCTTTCTTT. It encodes CASSVTGGNTEAFF.